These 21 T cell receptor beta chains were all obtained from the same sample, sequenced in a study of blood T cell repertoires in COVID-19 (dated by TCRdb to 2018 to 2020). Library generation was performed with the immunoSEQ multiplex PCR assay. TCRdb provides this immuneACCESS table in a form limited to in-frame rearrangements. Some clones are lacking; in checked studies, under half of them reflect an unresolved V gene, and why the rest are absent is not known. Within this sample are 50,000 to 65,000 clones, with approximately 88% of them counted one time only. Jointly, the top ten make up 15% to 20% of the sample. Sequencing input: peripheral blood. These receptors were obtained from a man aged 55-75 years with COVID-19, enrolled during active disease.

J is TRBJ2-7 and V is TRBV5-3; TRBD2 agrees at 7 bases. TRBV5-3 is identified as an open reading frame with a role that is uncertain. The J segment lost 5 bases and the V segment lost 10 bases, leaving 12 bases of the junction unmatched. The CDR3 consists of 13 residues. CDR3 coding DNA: TGTGCCTCCCCCCCAGCGGGGACCAACGAGCAGTACTTC. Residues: CASPPAGTNEQYF.

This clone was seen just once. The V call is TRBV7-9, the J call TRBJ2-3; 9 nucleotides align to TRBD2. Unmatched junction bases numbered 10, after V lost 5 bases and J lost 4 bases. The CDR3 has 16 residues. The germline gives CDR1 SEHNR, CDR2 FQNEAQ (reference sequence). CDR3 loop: CASSPRAGGSADTQYF. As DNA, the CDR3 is TGTGCCAGCAGCCCTAGGGCGGGGGGGAGTGCAGATACGCAGTATTTT. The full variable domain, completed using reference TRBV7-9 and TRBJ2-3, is DTGVSQNPRHKITKRGQNVTFRCDPISEHNRLYWYRQTLGQGPEFLTYFQNEAQLEKSRLLSDRFSAERPKGSFSTLEIQRTEQGDSAMYLCASSPRAGGSADTQYFGPGTRLTVL.

CDR3 coding DNA: TGTGCCAGCAGAGGACAGGGGGAAGGCCAGCCCCAGCATTTT. It specifies CASRGQGEGQPQHF. J is TRBJ1-5 and V is TRBV2; 10 nucleotides line up with TRBD1. V gave up 6 bases and J gave up 7 bases; unmatched junction bases: 6. Germline CDR1 is SNHLY and CDR2 is FYNNEI. This CDR3 is built from 14 residues. The full variable domain, its missing parts supplied by reference TRBV2 and TRBJ1-5, is EPEVTQTPSHQVTQMGQEVILRCVPISNHLYFYWYRQILGQKVEFLVSFYNNEISEKSEIFDDQFSVERPDGSNFTLKIRSTKLEDSAMYFCASRGQGEGQPQHFGDGTRLSIL.

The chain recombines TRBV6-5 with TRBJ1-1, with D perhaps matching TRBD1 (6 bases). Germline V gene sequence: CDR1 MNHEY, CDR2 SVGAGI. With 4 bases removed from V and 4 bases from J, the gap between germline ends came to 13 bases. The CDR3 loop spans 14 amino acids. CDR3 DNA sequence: TGTGCCAGCAGTTCCAGGGGATTAGGCACTGAAGCTTTCTTT. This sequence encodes CASSSRGLGTEAFF.

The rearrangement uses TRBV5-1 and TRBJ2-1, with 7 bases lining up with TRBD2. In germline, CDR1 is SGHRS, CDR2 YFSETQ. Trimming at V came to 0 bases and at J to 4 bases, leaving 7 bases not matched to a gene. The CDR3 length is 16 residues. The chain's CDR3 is CASSLDGGSSYNEQFF. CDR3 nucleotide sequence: TGCGCCAGCAGCTTGGACGGCGGGAGTTCTTACAATGAGCAGTTCTTC.

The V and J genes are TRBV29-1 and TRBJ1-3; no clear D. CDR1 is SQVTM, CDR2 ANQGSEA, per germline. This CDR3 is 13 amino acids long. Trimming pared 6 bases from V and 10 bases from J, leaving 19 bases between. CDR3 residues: CSVSTDGSGTIYF. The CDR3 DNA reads TGCAGCGTCTCTACTGACGGCTCCGGGACCATATATTTT.

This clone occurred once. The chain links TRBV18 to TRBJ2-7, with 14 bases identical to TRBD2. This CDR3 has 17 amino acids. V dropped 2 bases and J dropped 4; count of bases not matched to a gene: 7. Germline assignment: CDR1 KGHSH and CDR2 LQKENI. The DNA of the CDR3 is TGTGCCAGCTCACCATCGACTAGCGGGGGGGCCGCGTACGAGCAGTACTTC. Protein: CASSPSTSGGAAYEQYF.

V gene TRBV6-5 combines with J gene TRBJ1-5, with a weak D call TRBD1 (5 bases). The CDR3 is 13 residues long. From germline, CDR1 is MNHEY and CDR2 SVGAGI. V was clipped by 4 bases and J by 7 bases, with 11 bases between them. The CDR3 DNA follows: TGTGCCAGCAGTTTACGGGGGGGACAGCCCCAGCATTTT. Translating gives CASSLRGGQPQHF.

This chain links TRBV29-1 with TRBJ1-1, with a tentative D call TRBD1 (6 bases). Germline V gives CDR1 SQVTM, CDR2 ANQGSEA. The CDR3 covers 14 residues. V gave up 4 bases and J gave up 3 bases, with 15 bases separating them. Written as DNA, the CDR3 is TGCAGCGTTGCCCCTACAGGGAGGGACACTGAAGCTTTCTTT. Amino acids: CSVAPTGRDTEAFF.

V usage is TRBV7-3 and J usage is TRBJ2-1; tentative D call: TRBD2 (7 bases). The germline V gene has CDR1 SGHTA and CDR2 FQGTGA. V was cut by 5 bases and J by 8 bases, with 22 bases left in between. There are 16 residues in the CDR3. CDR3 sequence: CASSPLGGGPSDEQFF. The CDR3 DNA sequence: TGTGCCAGCAGCCCCTTAGGGGGAGGGCCTTCGGATGAGCAGTTCTTC.

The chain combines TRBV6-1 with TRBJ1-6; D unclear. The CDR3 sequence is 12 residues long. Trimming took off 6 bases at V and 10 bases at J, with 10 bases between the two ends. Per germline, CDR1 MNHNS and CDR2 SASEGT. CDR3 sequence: CASSSEGSPLHF. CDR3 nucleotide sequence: TGTGCCAGCAGCTCCGAGGGATCACCCCTCCACTTT.

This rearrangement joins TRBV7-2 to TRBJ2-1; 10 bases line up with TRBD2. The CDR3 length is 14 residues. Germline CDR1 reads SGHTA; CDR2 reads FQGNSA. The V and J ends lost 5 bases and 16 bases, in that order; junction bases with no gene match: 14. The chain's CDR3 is CASSPPQREGHLFF. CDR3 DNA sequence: TGTGCCAGCAGCCCACCACAGCGGGAGGGCCATCTATTCTTC.

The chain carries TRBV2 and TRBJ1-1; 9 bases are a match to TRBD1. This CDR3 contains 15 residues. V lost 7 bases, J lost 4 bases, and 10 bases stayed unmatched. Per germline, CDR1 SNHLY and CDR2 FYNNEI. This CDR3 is CASTWSGTGTTEAFF. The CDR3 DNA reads TGTGCCAGCACCTGGAGTGGGACAGGGACCACTGAAGCTTTCTTT.

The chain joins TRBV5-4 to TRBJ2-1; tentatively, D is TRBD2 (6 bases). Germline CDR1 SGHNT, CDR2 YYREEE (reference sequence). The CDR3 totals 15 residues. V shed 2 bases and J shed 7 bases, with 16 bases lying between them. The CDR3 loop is CASSFNGRSVNEQFF. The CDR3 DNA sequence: TGTGCCAGCAGCTTTAACGGGAGATCGGTTAATGAGCAGTTCTTC. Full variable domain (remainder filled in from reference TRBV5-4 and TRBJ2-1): ETGVTQSPTHLIKTRGQQVTLRCSSQSGHNTVSWYQQALGQGPQFIFQYYREEENGRGNFPPRFSGLQFPNYSSELNVNALELDDSALYLCASSFNGRSVNEQFFGPGTRLTVL.

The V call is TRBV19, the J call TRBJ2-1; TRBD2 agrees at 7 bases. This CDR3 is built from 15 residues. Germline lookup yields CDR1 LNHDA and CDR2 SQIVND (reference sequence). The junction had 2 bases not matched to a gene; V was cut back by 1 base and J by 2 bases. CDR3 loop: CASSIVGLAYNEQFF. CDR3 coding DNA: TGTGCCAGTAGTATAGTTGGACTAGCCTACAATGAGCAGTTCTTC.

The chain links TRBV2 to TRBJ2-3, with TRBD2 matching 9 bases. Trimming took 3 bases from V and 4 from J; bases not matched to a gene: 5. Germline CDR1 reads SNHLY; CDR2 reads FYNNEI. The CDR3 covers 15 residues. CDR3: CASSDAGLASDTQYF. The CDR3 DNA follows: TGTGCCAGCAGTGACGCGGGACTAGCTTCAGATACGCAGTATTTT.

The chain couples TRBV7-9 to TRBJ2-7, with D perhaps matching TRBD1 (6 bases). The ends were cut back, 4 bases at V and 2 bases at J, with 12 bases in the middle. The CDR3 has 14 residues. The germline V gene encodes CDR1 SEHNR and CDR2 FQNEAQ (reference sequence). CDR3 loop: CASSSVDRPYEQYF. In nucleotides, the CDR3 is TGTGCCAGCAGCTCCGTGGACAGACCCTACGAGCAGTACTTC.

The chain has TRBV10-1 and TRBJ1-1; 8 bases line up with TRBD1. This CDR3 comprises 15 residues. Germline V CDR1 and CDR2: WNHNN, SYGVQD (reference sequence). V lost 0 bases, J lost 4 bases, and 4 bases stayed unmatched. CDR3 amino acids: CASSESRQGSTEAFF. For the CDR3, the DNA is TGCGCCAGCAGTGAGTCGAGACAGGGGTCCACTGAAGCTTTCTTT.

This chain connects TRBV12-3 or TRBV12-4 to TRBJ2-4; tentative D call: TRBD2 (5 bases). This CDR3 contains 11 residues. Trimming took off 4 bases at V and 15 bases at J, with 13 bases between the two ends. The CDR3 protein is CASSSAGPRYF. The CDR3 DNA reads TGTGCCAGCAGTTCCGCGGGCCCTCGGTACTTC.

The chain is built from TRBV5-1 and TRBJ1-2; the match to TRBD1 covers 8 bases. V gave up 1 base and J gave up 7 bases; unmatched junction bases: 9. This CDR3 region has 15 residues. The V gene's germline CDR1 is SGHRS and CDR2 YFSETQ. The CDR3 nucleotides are TGCGCCAGCAGCTTGCCCGCCGGGACAGGTGGTGGCTACACCTTC. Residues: CASSLPAGTGGGYTF.

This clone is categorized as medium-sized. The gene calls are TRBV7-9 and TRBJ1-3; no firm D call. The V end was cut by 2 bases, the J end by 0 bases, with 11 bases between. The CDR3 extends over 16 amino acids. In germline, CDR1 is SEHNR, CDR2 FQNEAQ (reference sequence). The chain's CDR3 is CASSLSHGSSGNTIYF. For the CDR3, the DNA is TGTGCCAGCAGCTTATCTCACGGGAGCTCTGGAAACACCATATATTTT.